This TCR beta chain was retrieved from a study of blood T cell repertoires in COVID-19. This clone was recorded once. Assay: immunoSEQ multiplex PCR; the TCRdb copy retains only in-frame clones and omits some. The repertoire has some 210,000 clones, about 81% of them found once; the top ten carry approximately 9.2%. Trimming removed 1 base from V and 7 bases from J; junction bases left unmatched: 3. The CDR3 sequence is 13 residues long. CDR1 MGHDK and CDR2 SYGVNS come from the germline V gene. The chain has TRBV25-1 and TRBJ1-2; 7 positions match TRBD1. The specimen sequenced was PBMCs or T cells enriched from blood (not recorded which). The clonotype comes from a man between 35 and 55 years old who had recovered from COVID-19. The CDR3 sequence: CASSESGTAGYTF. The CDR3 DNA reads as TGTGCCAGCAGTGAATCGGGGACAGCTGGCTACACCTTC.